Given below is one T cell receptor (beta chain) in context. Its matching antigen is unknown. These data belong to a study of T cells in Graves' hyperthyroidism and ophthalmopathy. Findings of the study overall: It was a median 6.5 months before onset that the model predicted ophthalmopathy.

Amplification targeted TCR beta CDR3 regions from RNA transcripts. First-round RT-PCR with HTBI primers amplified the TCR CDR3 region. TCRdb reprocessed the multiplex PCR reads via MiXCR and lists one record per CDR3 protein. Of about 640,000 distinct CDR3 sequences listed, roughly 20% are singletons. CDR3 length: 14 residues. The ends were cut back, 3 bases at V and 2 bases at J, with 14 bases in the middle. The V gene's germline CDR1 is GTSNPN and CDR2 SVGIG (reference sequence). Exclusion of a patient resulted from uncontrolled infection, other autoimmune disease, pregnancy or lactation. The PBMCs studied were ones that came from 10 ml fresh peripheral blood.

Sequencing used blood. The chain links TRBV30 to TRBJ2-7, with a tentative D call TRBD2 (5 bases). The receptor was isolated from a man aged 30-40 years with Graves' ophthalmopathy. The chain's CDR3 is CAWSPLVPPYEQYF. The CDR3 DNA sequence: TGTGCCTGGAGCCCACTAGTGCCCCCCTACGAGCAGTACTTC. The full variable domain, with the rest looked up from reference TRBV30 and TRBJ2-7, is SQTIHQWPATLVQPVGSPLSLECTVEGTSNPNLYWYRQAAGRGLQLLFYSVGIGQISSEVPQNLSASRPQDRQFILSSKKLLLSDSGFYLCAWSPLVPPYEQYFGPGTRLTVT.